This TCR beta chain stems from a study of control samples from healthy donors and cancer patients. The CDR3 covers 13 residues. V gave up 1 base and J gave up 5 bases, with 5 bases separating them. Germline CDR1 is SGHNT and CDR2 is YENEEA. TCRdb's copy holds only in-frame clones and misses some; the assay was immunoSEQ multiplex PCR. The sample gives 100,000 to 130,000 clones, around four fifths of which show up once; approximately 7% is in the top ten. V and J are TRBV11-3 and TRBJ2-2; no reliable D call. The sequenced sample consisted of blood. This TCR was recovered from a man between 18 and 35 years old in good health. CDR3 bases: TGTGCCAGCAGCTTAGGGGGTACCGGGGAGCTGTTTTTT. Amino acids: CASSLGGTGELFF.